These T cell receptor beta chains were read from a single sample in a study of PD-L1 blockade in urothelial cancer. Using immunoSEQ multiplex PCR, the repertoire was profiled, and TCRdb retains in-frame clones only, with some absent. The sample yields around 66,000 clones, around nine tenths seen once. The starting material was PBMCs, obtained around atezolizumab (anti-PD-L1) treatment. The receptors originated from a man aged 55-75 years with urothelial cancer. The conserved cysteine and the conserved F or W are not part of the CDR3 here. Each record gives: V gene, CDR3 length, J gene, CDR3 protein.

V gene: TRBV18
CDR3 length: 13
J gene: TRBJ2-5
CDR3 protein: ASSPPTSGKETQY

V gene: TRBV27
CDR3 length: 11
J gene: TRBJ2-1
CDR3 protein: ASRPGSYNEQF

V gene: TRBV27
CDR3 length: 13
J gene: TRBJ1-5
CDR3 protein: ASSRKGAAVQPQH

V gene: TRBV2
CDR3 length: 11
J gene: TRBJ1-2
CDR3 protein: ASNTGGPYGYT

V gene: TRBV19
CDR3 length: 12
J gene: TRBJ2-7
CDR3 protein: ARLTTGSFYEQY

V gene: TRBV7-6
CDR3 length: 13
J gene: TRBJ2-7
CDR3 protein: ASSFRDIRSYEQY

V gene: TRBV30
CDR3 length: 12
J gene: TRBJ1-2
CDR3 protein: AWKREGRHYGYT

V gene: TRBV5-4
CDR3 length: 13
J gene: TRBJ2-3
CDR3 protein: ASSLSGGGSDTQY

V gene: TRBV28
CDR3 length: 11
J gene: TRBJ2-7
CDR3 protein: ASRGWSSYEQY

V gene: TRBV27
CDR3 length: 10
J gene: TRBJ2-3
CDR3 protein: ASSSPADTQY

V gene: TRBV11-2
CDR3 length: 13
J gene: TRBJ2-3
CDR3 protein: ASSLGSGGTDTQY

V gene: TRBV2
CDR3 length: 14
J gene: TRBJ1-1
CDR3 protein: ASSEAQGGPYAEAF

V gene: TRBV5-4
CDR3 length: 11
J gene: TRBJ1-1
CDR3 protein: ASSLVGDTEAF

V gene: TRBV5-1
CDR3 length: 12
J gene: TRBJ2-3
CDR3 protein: ASKSGSRADTQY

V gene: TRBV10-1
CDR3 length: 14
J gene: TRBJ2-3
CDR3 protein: ASSELASGFTDTQY

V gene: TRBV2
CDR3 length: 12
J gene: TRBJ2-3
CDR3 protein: ASGARVAADTQY

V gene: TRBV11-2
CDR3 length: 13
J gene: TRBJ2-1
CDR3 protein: ASSWAAGGWNEQF

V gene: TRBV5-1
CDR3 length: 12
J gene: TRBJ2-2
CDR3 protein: ASSWRDSSGELF

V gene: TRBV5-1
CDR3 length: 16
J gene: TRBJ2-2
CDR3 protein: ASSYDAGLAGNTGELF

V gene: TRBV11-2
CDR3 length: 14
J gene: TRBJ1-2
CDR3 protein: ASSLGRRVESYGYT

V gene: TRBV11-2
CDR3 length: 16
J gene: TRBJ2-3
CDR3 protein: ASSLDIIVRGPTDTQY

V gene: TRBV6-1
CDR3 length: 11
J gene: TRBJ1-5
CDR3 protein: ASLRETRQPQH

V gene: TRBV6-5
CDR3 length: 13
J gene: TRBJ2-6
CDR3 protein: ASSRDSLIANVLT

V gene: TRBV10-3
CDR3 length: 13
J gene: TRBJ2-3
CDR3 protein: ALGKGTASTDTQY

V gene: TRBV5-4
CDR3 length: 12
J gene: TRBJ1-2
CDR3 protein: ASSGQTANYGYT

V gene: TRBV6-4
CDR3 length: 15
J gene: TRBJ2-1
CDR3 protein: ASSRQPGQYSYNEQF

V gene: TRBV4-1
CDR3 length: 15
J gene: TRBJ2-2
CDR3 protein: ASSRFTEAGGTGELF

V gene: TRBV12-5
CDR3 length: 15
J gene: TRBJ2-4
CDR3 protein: ASGLVQGEWAKNIQY

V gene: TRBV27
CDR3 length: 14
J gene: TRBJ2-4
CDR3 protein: ASSEGRGIAKNIQY

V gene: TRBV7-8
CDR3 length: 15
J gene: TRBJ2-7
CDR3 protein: ASSSPPLTGISYEQY

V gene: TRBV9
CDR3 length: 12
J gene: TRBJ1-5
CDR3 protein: ASSVGDRYQPQH

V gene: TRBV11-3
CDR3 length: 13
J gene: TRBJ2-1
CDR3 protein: ASSLDSLADNEQF